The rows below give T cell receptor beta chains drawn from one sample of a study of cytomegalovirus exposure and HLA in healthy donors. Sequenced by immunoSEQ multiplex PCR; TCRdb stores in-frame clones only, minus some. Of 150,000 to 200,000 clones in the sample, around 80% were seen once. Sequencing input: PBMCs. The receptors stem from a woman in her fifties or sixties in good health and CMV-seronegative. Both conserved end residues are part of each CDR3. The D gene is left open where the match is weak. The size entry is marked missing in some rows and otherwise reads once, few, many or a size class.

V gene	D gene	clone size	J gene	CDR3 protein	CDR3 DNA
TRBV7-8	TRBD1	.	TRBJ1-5	CASSPRGQEYGQPQHF	TGTGCCAGCAGCCCACGAGGACAGGAATATGGTCAGCCCCAGCATTTT
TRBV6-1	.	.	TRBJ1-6	CASSPGRNNSPLHF	TGTGCCAGCAGTCCGGGGAGGAATAATTCACCCCTCCACTTT
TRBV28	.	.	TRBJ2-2	CASNLGGGGNTGELFF	TGTGCCAGCAACCTTGGGGGCGGGGGGAACACCGGGGAGCTGTTTTTT
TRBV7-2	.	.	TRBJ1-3	CASSLTRLDTIYF	TGTGCCAGCAGCTTAACCCGGTTGGACACCATATATTTT
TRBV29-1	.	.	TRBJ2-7	CSVETGSYEQYF	TGCAGCGTTGAGACAGGCTCCTACGAGCAGTACTTC
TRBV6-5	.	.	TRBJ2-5	CASRFAVGFETQYF	TGTGCCAGCAGGTTCGCGGTCGGTTTTGAGACCCAGTACTTC
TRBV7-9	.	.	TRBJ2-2	CASSLRQNTGELFF	TGTGCCAGCAGCTTGAGACAGAACACCGGGGAGCTGTTTTTT
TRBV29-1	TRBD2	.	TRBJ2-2	CSVRSGRNTGELFF	TGCAGCGTGAGAAGCGGGAGGAACACCGGGGAGCTGTTTTTT
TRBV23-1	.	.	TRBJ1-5	CASSQSDPGVPNQPQHF	TGCGCCAGCAGTCAATCCGATCCGGGGGTCCCTAATCAGCCCCAGCATTTT
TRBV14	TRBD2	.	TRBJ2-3	CASNIGGRVTDTQYF	TGTGCCAGCAATATTGGCGGGAGGGTGACAGATACGCAGTATTTT
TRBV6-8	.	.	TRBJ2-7	CASSYSSRAYEQYF	TGTGCCAGCAGTTACTCGAGCAGGGCCTACGAGCAGTACTTC
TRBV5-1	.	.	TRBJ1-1	CASSLLQTRNTEAFF	TGCGCCAGCAGCTTGCTACAGACCCGGAACACTGAAGCTTTCTTT
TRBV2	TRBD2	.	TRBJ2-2	CASKASGRSDGELFF	TGTGCCAGCAAGGCTAGCGGGAGGTCGGACGGGGAGCTGTTTTTT
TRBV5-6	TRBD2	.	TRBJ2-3	CASRTGLAGPTDTQYF	TGTGCCAGCAGAACGGGACTAGCGGGACCCACAGATACGCAGTATTTT
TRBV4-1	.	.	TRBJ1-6	CASSVVANSPLHF	TGCGCCAGCAGCGTGGTGGCTAATTCACCCCTCCACTTT
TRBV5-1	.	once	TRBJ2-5	CASSLGLGETQYF	TGCGCCAGCAGCTTAGGACTTGGCGAGACCCAGTACTTC
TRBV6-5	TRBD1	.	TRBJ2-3	CASSLRQGPGDTQYF	TGTGCCAGCAGCCTCAGACAGGGCCCCGGGGATACGCAGTATTTT
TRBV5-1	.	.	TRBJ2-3	CASSPDSRTDTQYF	TGCGCCAGCAGCCCGGACAGTCGCACAGATACGCAGTATTTT
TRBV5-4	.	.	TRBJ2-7	CASSRGGARYEQYF	TGTGCCAGCAGCCGTGGCGGGGCGCGGTACGAGCAGTACTTC
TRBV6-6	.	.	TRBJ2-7	CASRVSSYEQYF	TGTGCCAGCAGGGTAAGCTCCTACGAGCAGTACTTC
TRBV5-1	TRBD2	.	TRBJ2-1	CASRIIAGDYNEQFF	TGCGCCAGCAGGATTATAGCGGGAGATTACAATGAGCAGTTCTTC
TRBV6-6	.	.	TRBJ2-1	CAGKGGGKGEQFF	TGTGCCGGAAAGGGAGGGGGAAAAGGTGAGCAGTTCTTC
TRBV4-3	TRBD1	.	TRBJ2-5	CASSLAGTGVVGQETQYF	TGCGCCAGCAGCCTAGCCGGGACAGGGGTGGTGGGTCAAGAGACCCAGTACTTC
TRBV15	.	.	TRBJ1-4	CATSRGGAGREKLFF	TGTGCCACCAGCAGAGGTGGGGCAGGGAGGGAAAAACTGTTTTTT
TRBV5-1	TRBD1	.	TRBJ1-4	CASSLAGTGEEKLFF	TGCGCCAGCAGCTTGGCCGGGACAGGGGAAGAAAAACTGTTTTTT
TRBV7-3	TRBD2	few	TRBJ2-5	CASRERVERESTQYF	TGTGCCAGCAGGGAGCGGGTAGAGCGGGAGTCGACCCAGTACTTC
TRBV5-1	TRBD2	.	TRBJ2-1	CASSLASGSNEQFF	TGCGCCAGCAGCTTGGCTAGCGGGAGTAATGAGCAGTTCTTC
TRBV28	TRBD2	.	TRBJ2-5	CASSSTLASGQETQYF	TGTGCCAGCAGTTCAACCTTGGCTAGCGGGCAAGAGACCCAGTACTTC
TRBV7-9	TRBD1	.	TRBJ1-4	CASSLYSTGPAEKLFF	TGTGCCAGCAGCTTATATTCGACAGGGCCGGCGGAAAAACTGTTTTTT
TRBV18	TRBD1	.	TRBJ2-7	CASSPVTGEYEQYF	TGTGCCAGCTCACCAGTGACAGGGGAGTACGAGCAGTACTTC
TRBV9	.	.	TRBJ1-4	CASSVPFRGATNEKLFF	TGTGCCAGCAGCGTACCTTTTCGCGGGGCAACTAATGAAAAACTGTTTTTT
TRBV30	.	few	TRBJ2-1	CAWTVNSYNEQFF	TGTGCCTGGACCGTAAACTCCTACAATGAGCAGTTCTTC
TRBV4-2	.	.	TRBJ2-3	CASSQDAWAGRSTDTQYF	TGTGCCAGCAGCCAAGATGCCTGGGCGGGGAGATCCACAGATACGCAGTATTTT
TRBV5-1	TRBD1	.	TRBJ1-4	CASSLMGQDPNEKLFF	TGCGCCAGCAGCTTAATGGGACAGGACCCTAATGAAAAACTGTTTTTT
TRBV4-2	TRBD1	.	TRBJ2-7	CASSPRTGGFEQYF	TGTGCCAGCAGCCCGAGGACAGGGGGCTTTGAGCAGTACTTC
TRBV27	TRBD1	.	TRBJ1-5	CASRMGQVGNQPQHF	TGTGCCAGCAGGATGGGACAGGTTGGCAATCAGCCCCAGCATTTT
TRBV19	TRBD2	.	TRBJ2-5	CASSITAGGPGETQYF	TGTGCCAGTAGTATTACAGCGGGGGGGCCTGGAGAGACCCAGTACTTC
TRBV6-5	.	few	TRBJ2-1	CASSFPGHNEQFF	TGTGCCAGCAGTTTCCCGGGTCACAATGAGCAGTTCTTC
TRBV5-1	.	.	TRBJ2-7	CASSPTGGYSYEQYF	TGCGCCAGCAGCCCTACGGGCGGGTACTCCTACGAGCAGTACTTC
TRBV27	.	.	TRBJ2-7	CASSLFSRSYEQYF	TGTGCCAGCAGTTTATTTTCGCGCTCCTACGAGCAGTACTTC
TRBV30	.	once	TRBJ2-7	CAWSVLSGDSYEQYF	TGTGCCTGGAGTGTACTAAGCGGCGACTCCTACGAGCAGTACTTC
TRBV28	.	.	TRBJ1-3	CASSFRVFSGNTIYF	TGTGCCAGCAGTTTCAGGGTATTCTCCGGAAACACCATATATTTT
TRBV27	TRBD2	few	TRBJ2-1	CASSLVSGRFSNEQFF	TGTGCCAGCAGTTTGGTTAGCGGGAGGTTTAGCAATGAGCAGTTCTTC
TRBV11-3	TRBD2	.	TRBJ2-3	CASSPGLAGSTDTQYF	TGTGCCAGCAGCCCGGGACTAGCGGGAAGCACAGATACGCAGTATTTT
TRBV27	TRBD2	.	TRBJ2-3	CASIRFAGGRSTDTQYF	TGTGCCAGCATACGGTTTGCGGGGGGGCGGAGCACAGATACGCAGTATTTT
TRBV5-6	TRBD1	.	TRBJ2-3	CASSSRDRVPDTQYF	TGTGCCAGCAGCAGCCGGGACAGGGTTCCAGATACGCAGTATTTT
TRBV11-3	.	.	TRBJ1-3	CASSLVQQSSGNTIYF	TGTGCCAGCAGCTTAGTACAACAGAGCTCTGGAAACACCATATATTTT
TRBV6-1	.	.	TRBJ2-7	CASNGQYSYEQYF	TGTGCCAGCAACGGACAGTACTCCTACGAGCAGTACTTC
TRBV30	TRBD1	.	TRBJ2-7	CAWNENYRGLTSYEQYF	TGTGCCTGGAACGAAAATTACAGGGGTCTTACCTCCTACGAGCAGTACTTC
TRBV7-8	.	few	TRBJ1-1	CASNRRGDTEAFF	TGTGCCAGCAACCGCAGAGGAGACACTGAAGCTTTCTTT
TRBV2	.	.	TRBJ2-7	CASSALSYEQYF	TGTGCCAGCAGTGCGCTATCCTACGAGCAGTACTTC
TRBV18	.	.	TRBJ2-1	CASSRIGPGDNNEQFF	TGTGCCAGCTCACGAATAGGACCGGGGGATAACAATGAGCAGTTCTTC
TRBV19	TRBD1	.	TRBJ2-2	CASEKKGVQGAGSGIWSGELFF	TGTGCCAGTGAAAAAAAAGGTGTACAGGGGGCAGGGAGCGGGATTTGGTCCGGGGAGCTGTTTTTT
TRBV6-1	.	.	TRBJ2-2	CASSEGRETGELFF	TGTGCCAGCAGTGAGGGCAGAGAGACCGGGGAGCTGTTTTTT
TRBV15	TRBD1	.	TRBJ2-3	CATSREPGQGGKTDTQYF	TGTGCCACCAGCAGAGAGCCGGGACAGGGCGGTAAAACAGATACGCAGTATTTT